This T cell receptor beta chain was profiled in a study of blood T cell repertoires in COVID-19 (dated by TCRdb to the early 2020s). About the investigation overall: Samples covering the acute and convalescent phases of COVID-19 were provided by collaborators in the United States, Italy and Spain. The material from the prospective study consisted of cDNA or gDNA derived from T cells, B-cell-depleted T cells, or PBMCs. Subjects who had been exposed to COVID-19, were actively infected with it, or had recovered from it provided the deeply sampled blood TCRbeta repertoires that made up the dataset. The repertoires were made available in a free public database intended to serve as a resource for research on the immune response to SARS-CoV-2. The samples were drawn from two sources: the first 160 participants of the ongoing ImmuneRACE study, and 950 to 1,500 subjects contributed by 6 global collaborators. The sample metadata nearly always contained a de-identified subject ID, COVID-19 status, age in years and sex. Where available, HLA class I and class II types were obtained from metadata supplied by the sample provider rather than from assay-based typing.

The immunoSEQ Assay, a bias-controlled multiplex PCR, was used to amplify TCRbeta CDR3 regions from genomic DNA. From the authors' description of their analysis: The number of nucleated cells in each sample was estimated from the amplification of reference gene primers within the assay. Sequence reads were collapsed and filtered to measure the absolute abundance of every unique TCRbeta CDR3 rearrangement. Productive Simpson clonality was computed per sample as the square root of Simpson's diversity index over productive rearrangements. Imported from immuneACCESS, the table was reduced by TCRdb to in-frame sequences with V and J called. These copies leave out some clones; in studies compared against another copy, an unresolved V gene accounts for under half, and the cause of the remainder is not known. V, J and clone size are taken as reported in that table, and D and trimming were inferred from the DNA itself. This sample comprises around 220,000 clones, approximately 82% of them detected only once. The ten largest account for approximately 4.9% of the sample.

Concerning this clone: Its recognized antigen is unknown. It has no much larger one-base neighbor in the sample; base qualities were not kept.

V is trimmed back by 3 bases and J by 5 bases, and the junction contains 9 bases that no gene match accounts for. Based on the germline V gene, the CDR1 and CDR2 sequences are MDHEN and SYDVKM. Counted from cysteine to phenylalanine, this CDR3 has 15 amino acids. Only the CDR3 portion is preserved as DNA: 45 bases, with reading frame beginning at the first base. Collaborating institutions collected whole blood in K2EDTA tubes following their own protocols. Collaborator samples were shipped for TCRbeta analysis as frozen whole blood, isolated PBMCs, or DNA extracted from either sample type. Study-wide findings and limitations: How much clinical and demographic metadata was included differed by source and by participant, and the metadata was provided uncurated.

Sequenced material: peripheral blood. The V and J segments used are TRBV28 and TRBJ2-7, with 8 central nucleotides matching TRBD2. This clonotype originated in a woman aged 80 or over with active or convalescent COVID-19. The CDR3 corresponds to CASSLVAAGGDEQYF. Read as DNA, the sequence is TGTGCCAGCAGTTTGGTTGCTGCGGGAGGTGACGAGCAGTACTTC.